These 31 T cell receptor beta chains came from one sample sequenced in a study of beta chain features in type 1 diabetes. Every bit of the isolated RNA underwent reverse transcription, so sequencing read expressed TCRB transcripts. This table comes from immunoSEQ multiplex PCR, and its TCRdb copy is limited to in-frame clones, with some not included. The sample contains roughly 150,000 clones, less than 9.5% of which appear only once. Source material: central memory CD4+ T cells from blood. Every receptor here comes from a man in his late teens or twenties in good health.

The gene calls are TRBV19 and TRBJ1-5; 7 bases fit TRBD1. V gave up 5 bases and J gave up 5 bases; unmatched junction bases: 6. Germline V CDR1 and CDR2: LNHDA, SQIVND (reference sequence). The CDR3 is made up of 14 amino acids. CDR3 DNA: TGTGCCAGTAGTCAACAGGGGAGCCATCAGCCCCAGCATTTT. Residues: CASSQQGSHQPQHF.

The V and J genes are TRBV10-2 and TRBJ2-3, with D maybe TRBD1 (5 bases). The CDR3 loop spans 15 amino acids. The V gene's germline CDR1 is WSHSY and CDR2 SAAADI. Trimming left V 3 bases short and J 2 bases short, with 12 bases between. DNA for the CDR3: TGCGCCAGCAGTGACGAGACAGCGAACACAGATACGCAGTATTTT. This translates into CASSDETANTDTQYF.

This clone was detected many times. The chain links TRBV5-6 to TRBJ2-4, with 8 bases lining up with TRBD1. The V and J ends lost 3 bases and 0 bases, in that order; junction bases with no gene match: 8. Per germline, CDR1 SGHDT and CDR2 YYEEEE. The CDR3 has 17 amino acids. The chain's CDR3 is CASSSRTGILAKNIQYF. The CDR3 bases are TGTGCCAGCAGCTCGCGGACAGGGATACTAGCCAAAAACATTCAGTACTTC.

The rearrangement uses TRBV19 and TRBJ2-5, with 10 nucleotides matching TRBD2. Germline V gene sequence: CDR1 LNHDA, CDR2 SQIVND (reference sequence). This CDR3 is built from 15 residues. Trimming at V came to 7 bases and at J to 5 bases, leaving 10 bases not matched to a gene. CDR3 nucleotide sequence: TGTGCCAGTACCCGGACCAGCGGGAGGGCGGAGACCCAGTACTTC. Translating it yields CASTRTSGRAETQYF. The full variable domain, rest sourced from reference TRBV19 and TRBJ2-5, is DGGITQSPKYLFRKEGQNVTLSCEQNLNHDAMYWYRQDPGQGLRLIYYSQIVNDFQKGDIAEGYSVSREKKESFPLTVTSAQKNPTAFYLCASTRTSGRAETQYFGPGTRLLVL.

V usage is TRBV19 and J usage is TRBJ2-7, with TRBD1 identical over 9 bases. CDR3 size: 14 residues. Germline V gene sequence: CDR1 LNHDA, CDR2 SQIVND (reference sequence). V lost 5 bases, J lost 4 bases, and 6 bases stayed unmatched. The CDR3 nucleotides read TGTGCCAGTAGTCGGGACAGGGATCGTTACGAGCAGTACTTC. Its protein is CASSRDRDRYEQYF.

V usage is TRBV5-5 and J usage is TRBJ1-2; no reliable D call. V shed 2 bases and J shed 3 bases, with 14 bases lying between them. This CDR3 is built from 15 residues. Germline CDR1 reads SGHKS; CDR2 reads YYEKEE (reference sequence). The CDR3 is CASSLVLPGDYGYTF. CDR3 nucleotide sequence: TGTGCCAGCAGCTTAGTTCTACCCGGGGACTATGGCTACACCTTC. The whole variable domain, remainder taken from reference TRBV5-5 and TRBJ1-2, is DAGVTQSPTHLIKTRGQQVTLRCSPISGHKSVSWYQQVLGQGPQFIFQYYEKEERGRGNFPDRFSARQFPNYSSELNVNALLLGDSALYLCASSLVLPGDYGYTFGSGTRLTVV.

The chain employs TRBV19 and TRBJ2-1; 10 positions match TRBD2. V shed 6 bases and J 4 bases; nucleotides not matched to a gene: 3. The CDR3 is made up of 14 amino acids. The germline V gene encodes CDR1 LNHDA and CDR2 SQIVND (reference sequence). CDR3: CASSGLAEYNEQFF. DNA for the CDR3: TGTGCCAGTAGCGGACTAGCGGAATACAATGAGCAGTTCTTC.

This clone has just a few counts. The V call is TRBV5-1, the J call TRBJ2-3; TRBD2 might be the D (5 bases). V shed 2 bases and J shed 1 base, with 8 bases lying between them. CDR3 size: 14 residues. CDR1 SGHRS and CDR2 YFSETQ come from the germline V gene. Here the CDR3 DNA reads TGCGCCAGCAGCTTTAGCGAAGGCACAGATACGCAGTATTTT. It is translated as CASSFSEGTDTQYF.

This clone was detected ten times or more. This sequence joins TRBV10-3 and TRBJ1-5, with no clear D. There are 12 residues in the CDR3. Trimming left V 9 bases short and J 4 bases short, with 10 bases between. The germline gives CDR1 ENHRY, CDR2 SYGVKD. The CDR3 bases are TGTGCCATTCGTTCCGGGAATCAGCCCCAGCATTTT. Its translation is CAIRSGNQPQHF.

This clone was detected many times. The CDR3 DNA follows: TGTGCCAGCAGCTTGCCCGGACAGATGAACACTGAAGCTTTCTTT. The encoded protein is CASSLPGQMNTEAFF. The chain combines TRBV7-9 with TRBJ1-1; the D gene is possibly TRBD1 (6 bases). V lost 3 bases and J 0 bases, leaving 11 bases between the germline ends. The CDR3 is 15 amino acids. CDR1 and CDR2 (germline): SEHNR, FQNEAQ (reference sequence).

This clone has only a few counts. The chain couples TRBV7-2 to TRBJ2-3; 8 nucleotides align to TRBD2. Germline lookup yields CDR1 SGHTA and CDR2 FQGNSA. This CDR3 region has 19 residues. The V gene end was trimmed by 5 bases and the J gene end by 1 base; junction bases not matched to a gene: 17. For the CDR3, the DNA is TGTGCCAGCAGCGGTTCGGGGCTGAGGCGGGGGGTTGGCACAGATACGCAGTATTTT. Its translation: CASSGSGLRRGVGTDTQYF.

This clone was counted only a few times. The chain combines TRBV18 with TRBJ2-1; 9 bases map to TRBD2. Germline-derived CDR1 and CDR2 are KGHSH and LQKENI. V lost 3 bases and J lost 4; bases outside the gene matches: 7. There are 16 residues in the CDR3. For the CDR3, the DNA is TGTGCCAGCTCACCGCCGGAAGCGGGGGGTTACAATGAGCAGTTCTTC. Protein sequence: CASSPPEAGGYNEQFF.

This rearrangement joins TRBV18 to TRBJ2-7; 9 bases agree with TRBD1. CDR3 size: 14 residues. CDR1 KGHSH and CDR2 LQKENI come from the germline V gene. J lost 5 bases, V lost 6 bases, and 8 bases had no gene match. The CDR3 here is CASSPLDRGHEQYF. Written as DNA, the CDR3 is TGTGCCAGCTCTCCTCTGGACAGGGGCCACGAGCAGTACTTC.

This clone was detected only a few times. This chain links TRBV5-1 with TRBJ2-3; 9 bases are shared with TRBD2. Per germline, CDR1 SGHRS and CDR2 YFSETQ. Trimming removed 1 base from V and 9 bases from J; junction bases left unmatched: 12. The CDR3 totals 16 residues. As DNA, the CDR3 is TGCGCCAGCAGCTTGATGGCTAGCGGGGACCCCGGGACGCAGTATTTT. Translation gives CASSLMASGDPGTQYF.

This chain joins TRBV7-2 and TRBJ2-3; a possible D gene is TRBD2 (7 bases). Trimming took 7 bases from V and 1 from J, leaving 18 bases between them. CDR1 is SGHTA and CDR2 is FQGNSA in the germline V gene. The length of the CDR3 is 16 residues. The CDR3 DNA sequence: TGTGCCAGCACGCCCCCTGCGGGGGCCGGCACAGATACGCAGTATTTT. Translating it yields CASTPPAGAGTDTQYF.

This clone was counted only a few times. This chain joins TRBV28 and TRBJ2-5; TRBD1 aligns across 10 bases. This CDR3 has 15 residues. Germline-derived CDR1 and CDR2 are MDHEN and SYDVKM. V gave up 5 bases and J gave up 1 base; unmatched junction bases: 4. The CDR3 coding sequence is TGTGCCAGCAGTCCTAGACAGGGGGCCCAAGAGACCCAGTACTTC. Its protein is CASSPRQGAQETQYF.

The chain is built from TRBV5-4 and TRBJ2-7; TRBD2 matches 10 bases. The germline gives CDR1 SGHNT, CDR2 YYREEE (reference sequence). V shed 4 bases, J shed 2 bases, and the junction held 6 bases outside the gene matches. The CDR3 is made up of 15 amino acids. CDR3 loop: CASSPSGSAPYEQYF. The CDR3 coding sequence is TGTGCCAGCAGCCCTAGCGGGAGTGCCCCCTACGAGCAGTACTTC.

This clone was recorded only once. The CDR3 spells CAWRLSGINYGYTF. CDR3 DNA sequence: TGTGCCTGGAGACTGAGCGGCATTAACTATGGCTACACCTTC. The V gene is TRBV30, the J gene TRBJ1-2; D gene unclear. Germline CDR1 and CDR2: GTSNPN and SVGIG (reference sequence). The CDR3 consists of 14 residues. V was trimmed by 3 bases and J by 1 base, leaving 12 bases between them. The full variable domain, in which reference TRBV30 and TRBJ1-2 provide the parts outside the CDR3, is SQTIHQWPATLVQPVGSPLSLECTVEGTSNPNLYWYRQAAGRGLQLLFYSVGIGQISSEVPQNLSASRPQDRQFILSSKKLLLSDSGFYLCAWRLSGINYGYTFGSGTRLTVV.

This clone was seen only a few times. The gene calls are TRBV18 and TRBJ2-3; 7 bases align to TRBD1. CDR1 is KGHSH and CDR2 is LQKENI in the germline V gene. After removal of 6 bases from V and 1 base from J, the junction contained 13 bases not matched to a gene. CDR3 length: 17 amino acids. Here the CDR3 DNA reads TGTGCCAGCTCCCGAGGGGCCCGGCAGGGGGGCACAGATACGCAGTATTTT. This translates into CASSRGARQGGTDTQYF.

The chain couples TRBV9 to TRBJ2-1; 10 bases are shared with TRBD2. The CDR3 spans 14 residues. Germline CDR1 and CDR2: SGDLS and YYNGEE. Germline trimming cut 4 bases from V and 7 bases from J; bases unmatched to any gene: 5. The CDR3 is CASSYPGLANEQFF. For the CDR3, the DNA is TGTGCCAGCAGCTACCCGGGACTAGCGAATGAGCAGTTCTTC.

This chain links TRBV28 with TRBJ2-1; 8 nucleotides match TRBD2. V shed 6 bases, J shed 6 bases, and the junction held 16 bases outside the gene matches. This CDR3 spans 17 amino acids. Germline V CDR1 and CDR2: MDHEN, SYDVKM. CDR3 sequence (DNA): TGTGCCAGCAGCCCAGGTGATGTTAGCGGGGCAATCAATGAGCAGTTCTTC. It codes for CASSPGDVSGAINEQFF.

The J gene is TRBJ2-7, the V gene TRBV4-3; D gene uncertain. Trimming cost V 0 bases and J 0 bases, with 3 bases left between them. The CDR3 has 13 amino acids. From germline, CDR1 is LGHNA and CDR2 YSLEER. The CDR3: CASSQESSYEQYF. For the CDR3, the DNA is TGCGCCAGCAGCCAAGAGAGCTCCTACGAGCAGTACTTC.

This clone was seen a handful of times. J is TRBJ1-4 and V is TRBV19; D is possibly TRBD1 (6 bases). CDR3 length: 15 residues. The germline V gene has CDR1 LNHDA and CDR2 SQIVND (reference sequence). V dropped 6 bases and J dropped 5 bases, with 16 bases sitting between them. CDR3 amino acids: CASSDQPGANEKLFF. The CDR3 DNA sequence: TGTGCCAGTAGCGACCAACCAGGGGCGAATGAAAAACTGTTTTTT.

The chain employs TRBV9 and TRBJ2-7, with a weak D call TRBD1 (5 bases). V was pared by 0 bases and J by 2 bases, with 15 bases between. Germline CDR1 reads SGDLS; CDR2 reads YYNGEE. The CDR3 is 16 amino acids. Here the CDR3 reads CASSVVPQGSPYEQYF. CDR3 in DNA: TGTGCCAGCAGCGTAGTCCCGCAGGGTAGTCCCTACGAGCAGTACTTC.

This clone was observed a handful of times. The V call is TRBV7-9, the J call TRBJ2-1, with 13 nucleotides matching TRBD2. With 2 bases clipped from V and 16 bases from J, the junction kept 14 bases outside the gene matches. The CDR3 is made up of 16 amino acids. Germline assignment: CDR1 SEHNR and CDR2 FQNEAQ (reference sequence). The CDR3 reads CASSLPTRLAGGVSFF. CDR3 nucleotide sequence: TGTGCCAGCAGCTTACCAACGCGACTAGCGGGGGGAGTTTCCTTCTTC.

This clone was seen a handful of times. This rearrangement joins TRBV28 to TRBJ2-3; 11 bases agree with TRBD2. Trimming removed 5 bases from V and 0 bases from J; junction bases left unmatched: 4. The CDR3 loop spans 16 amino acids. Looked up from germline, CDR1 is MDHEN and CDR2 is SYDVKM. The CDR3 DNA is TGTGCCAGCAGTCCTAGCGGGGGGCTCAGCACAGATACGCAGTATTTT. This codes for CASSPSGGLSTDTQYF. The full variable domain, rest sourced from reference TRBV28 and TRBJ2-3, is DVKVTQSSRYLVKRTGEKVFLECVQDMDHENMFWYRQDPGLGLRLIYFSYDVKMKEKGDIPEGYSVSREKKERFSLILESASTNQTSMYLCASSPSGGLSTDTQYFGPGTRLTVL.

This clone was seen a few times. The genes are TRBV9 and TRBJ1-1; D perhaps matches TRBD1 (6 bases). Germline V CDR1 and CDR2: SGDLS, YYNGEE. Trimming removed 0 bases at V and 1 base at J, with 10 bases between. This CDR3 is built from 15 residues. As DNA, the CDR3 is TGTGCCAGCAGCGTAGGGGTAGGGGGGAACACTGAAGCTTTCTTT. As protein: CASSVGVGGNTEAFF.

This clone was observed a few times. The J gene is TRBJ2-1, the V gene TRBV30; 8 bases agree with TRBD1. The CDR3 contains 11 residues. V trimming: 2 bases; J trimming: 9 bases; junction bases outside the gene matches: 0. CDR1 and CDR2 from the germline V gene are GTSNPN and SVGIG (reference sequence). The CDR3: CAWSTGGEQFF. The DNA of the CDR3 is TGTGCCTGGAGTACAGGGGGTGAGCAGTTCTTC.

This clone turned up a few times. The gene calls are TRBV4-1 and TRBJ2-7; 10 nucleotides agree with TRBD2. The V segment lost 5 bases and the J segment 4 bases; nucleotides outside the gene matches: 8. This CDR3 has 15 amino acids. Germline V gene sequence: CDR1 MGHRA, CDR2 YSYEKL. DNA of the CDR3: TGCGCCAGCAGCTTTGAGGAAGCGGGAGGGTACGAGCAGTACTTC. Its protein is CASSFEEAGGYEQYF.

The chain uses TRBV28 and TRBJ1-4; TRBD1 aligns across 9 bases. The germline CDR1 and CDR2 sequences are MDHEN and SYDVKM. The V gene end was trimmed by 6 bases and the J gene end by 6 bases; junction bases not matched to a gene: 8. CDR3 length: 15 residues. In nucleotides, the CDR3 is TGTGCCAGCAGGAAAACAGGGGGCTCGTATGAAAAACTGTTTTTT. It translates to CASRKTGGSYEKLFF.

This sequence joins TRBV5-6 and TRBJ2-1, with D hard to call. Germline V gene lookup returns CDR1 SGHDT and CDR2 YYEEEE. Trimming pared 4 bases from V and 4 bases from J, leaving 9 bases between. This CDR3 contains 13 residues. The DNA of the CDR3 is TGTGCCAGCAGCCCTAGGTGGTACAATGAGCAGTTCTTC. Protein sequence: CASSPRWYNEQFF.